A selection of T cell receptor beta chains follows, all from one sample in a study of blood T cell repertoires in COVID-19. The method was immunoSEQ multiplex PCR; TCRdb's version includes in-frame clones alone and lacks a portion of them. Found here are 80,000 or so clones, about 80% of them singletons; the top ten hold 4% to 5.5%. Sequencing input: peripheral blood. The receptors come from a woman aged 70-85 years with acute or convalescent COVID-19. Each CDR3 is given with its conserved first and last residue. A D gene is named only where the DNA matches it firmly. Only some rows state a clone size, as once, few, many or a class for expanded clones.

>NA|TRBV27|TRBJ2-5|TRBD1
CASAFRRQGVETQYF
TGTGCCAGCGCCTTTCGAAGACAGGGAGTAGAGACCCAGTACTTC
>NA|TRBV6-2/TRBV6-3|TRBJ1-1|NA
CASSSNLQGGAEAFF
TGTGCCAGCAGTTCCAACTTACAGGGTGGGGCTGAAGCTTTCTTT
>NA|TRBV6-4|TRBJ2-3|NA
CASPQRSSTDTQYF
TGTGCCAGCCCACAGCGGTCTAGCACAGATACGCAGTATTTT
>NA|TRBV5-6|TRBJ1-6|NA
CASSLSAGNSPLHF
TGTGCCAGCAGCTTGTCGGCAGGGAATTCACCCCTCCACTTT
>once|TRBV7-2|TRBJ2-5|TRBD1
CASSSHSGTGKRETQYF
TGTGCCAGCAGCTCACACTCCGGGACAGGGAAAAGAGAGACCCAGTACTTC
>NA|TRBV5-6|TRBJ2-2|TRBD1
CASSFWDRWNTGELFF
TGTGCCAGCAGCTTTTGGGACAGATGGAACACCGGGGAGCTGTTTTTT
>NA|TRBV5-1|TRBJ2-5|TRBD2
CASSWGTSGKETQYF
TGCGCCAGCAGTTGGGGGACTAGCGGAAAAGAGACCCAGTACTTC
>NA|TRBV12-3/TRBV12-4|TRBJ1-1|TRBD1
CASRQGAGTEAFF
TGTGCCAGTAGACAGGGGGCAGGGACTGAAGCTTTCTTT
>NA|TRBV27|TRBJ1-5|TRBD1
CASSDRDRGDQPQHF
TGTGCCAGCAGCGATAGGGACAGGGGCGATCAGCCCCAGCATTTT
>NA|TRBV4-3|TRBJ1-2|NA
CASSQTGHGEYTF
TGCGCCAGCAGCCAAACGGGACATGGGGAGTACACCTTC
>NA|TRBV4-2|TRBJ1-1|NA
CASSQIPRGNTEAFF
TGTGCCAGCAGCCAAATACCCAGGGGGAACACTGAAGCTTTCTTT
>NA|TRBV5-1|TRBJ1-4|TRBD1
CASRTGQGNEKLFF
TGCGCCAGCAGGACGGGACAGGGGAATGAAAAACTGTTTTTT
>NA|TRBV7-9|TRBJ2-5|NA
CASSASPRVSRLRGETQYF
TGTGCCAGCAGCGCTAGCCCCCGGGTGAGCCGGCTCCGAGGGGAGACCCAGTACTTC
>NA|TRBV5-5|TRBJ1-2|TRBD1
CASSPSGGNYGYTF
TGTGCCAGCAGCCCTTCAGGGGGGAACTATGGCTACACCTTC
>NA|TRBV5-1|TRBJ2-5|TRBD1
CASSLGGRGRSETQYF
TGCGCCAGCAGCTTGGGCGGCAGGGGGCGGTCGGAGACCCAGTACTTC
>NA|TRBV24-1|TRBJ1-5|NA
CATSDSGLPNQPQHF
TGTGCCACCAGTGATTCGGGACTTCCGAATCAGCCCCAGCATTTT
>NA|TRBV7-9|TRBJ2-4|TRBD2
CASSLVIAGGPPWGNIQYF
TGTGCCAGCAGCTTGGTAATAGCGGGGGGCCCGCCGTGGGGCAACATTCAGTACTTC
>NA|TRBV11-2|TRBJ2-1|NA
CASSPGWRGSGNEQFF
TGTGCCAGCAGCCCTGGGTGGAGGGGTTCTGGGAATGAGCAGTTCTTC
>NA|TRBV10-2|TRBJ2-7|TRBD2
CASSLSGGAGEQYF
TGCGCCAGCAGCCTTAGCGGGGGGGCGGGCGAGCAGTACTTC
>NA|TRBV9|TRBJ1-6|NA
CASTFRESLTSPLHF
TGTGCCAGCACGTTTAGGGAGAGCCTGACTTCACCCCTCCACTTT
>NA|TRBV3-1/TRBV3-2|TRBJ2-1|TRBD2
CASSQDAPGLGRNEQFF
TGTGCCAGCAGCCAAGATGCCCCGGGACTAGGGCGGAATGAGCAGTTCTTC
>NA|TRBV9|TRBJ1-6|TRBD1
CASSVVGQGYSPLHF
TGTGCCAGCAGCGTAGTGGGACAGGGTTATTCACCCCTCCACTTT
>NA|TRBV7-9|TRBJ1-1|NA
CASSQGLNEAFF
TGTGCCAGCAGCCAGGGACTCAATGAAGCTTTCTTT
>once|TRBV2|TRBJ2-1|NA
CASSDSGPYNEQFF
TGTGCCAGCAGTGATTCGGGTCCGTACAATGAGCAGTTCTTC
>NA|TRBV6-2/TRBV6-3|TRBJ1-1|TRBD1
CASSHDKGATTEAFF
TGTGCCAGCAGTCACGATAAGGGGGCTACCACTGAAGCTTTCTTT
>NA|TRBV9|TRBJ1-2|TRBD1
CASSPYRGSYGYTF
TGTGCCAGCAGCCCATACAGGGGTAGCTATGGCTACACCTTC
>few|TRBV2|TRBJ2-7|TRBD1
CASRDPGQMIYEQYF
TGTGCCAGCAGAGACCCGGGACAGATGATCTACGAGCAGTACTTC
>NA|TRBV5-1|TRBJ2-3|TRBD2
CASSSLSGGTDTQYF
TGCGCCAGCAGCTCCCTCAGCGGGGGCACAGATACGCAGTATTTT
>NA|TRBV27|TRBJ1-1|NA
CASSYSPLDRFAEAFF
TGTGCCAGCAGTTACTCCCCGTTAGACAGGTTTGCTGAAGCTTTCTTT
>NA|TRBV2|TRBJ2-3|NA
CASHFLPDTQYF
TGTGCCAGCCATTTCCTACCAGATACGCAGTATTTT
>NA|TRBV3-1/TRBV3-2|TRBJ2-5|NA
CASSQWGQAQETQYF
TGTGCCAGCAGCCAGTGGGGCCAAGCTCAAGAGACCCAGTACTTC
>NA|TRBV24-1|TRBJ1-2|TRBD1
CATSGPGQGNGYTF
TGTGCCACCAGTGGACCGGGACAGGGCAATGGCTACACCTTC
>once|TRBV14|TRBJ2-3|TRBD2
CASSPRLAVYTDTQYF
TGTGCCAGCAGCCCTCGACTAGCGGTTTACACAGATACGCAGTATTTT
>NA|TRBV24-1|TRBJ1-2|TRBD1
CATSATGQSSGYTF
TGTGCCACCAGTGCTACGGGACAGTCCTCTGGCTACACCTTC
>NA|TRBV7-8|TRBJ2-7|TRBD2
CASSLLAGGPGEQYF
TGTGCCAGCAGCTTACTAGCGGGGGGGCCGGGTGAGCAGTACTTC
>NA|TRBV6-2/TRBV6-3|TRBJ1-1|NA
CASSRLNTEAFF
TGTGCCAGCAGTCGTTTGAACACTGAAGCTTTCTTT
>NA|TRBV6-5|TRBJ1-1|NA
CASSSGFNTEAFF
TGTGCCAGCAGCTCGGGATTTAACACTGAAGCTTTCTTT
>NA|TRBV19|TRBJ2-1|TRBD2
CASSLAGGNIWNEQFF
TGTGCCAGTAGTTTAGCGGGGGGGAATATTTGGAATGAGCAGTTCTTC
>NA|TRBV6-5|TRBJ2-2|TRBD2
CASSWGPSGGAGELFF
TGTGCCAGCAGTTGGGGTCCTAGCGGGGGAGCCGGGGAGCTGTTTTTT
>NA|TRBV9|TRBJ2-1|NA
CASSVVPGVNNEQFF
TGTGCCAGCAGCGTAGTGCCGGGGGTTAACAATGAGCAGTTCTTC
>NA|TRBV11-2|TRBJ2-7|NA
CASSLVTGYEQYF
TGTGCCAGCAGCTTAGTAACCGGCTACGAGCAGTACTTC
>NA|TRBV28|TRBJ1-2|NA
CASSLSQSIGYGYTF
TGTGCCAGCAGCCTATCACAGTCAATTGGCTATGGCTACACCTTC
>few|TRBV6-5|TRBJ1-5|TRBD1
CASSSTGDQPQHF
TGTGCCAGCAGCTCCACAGGGGATCAGCCCCAGCATTTT
>NA|TRBV7-9|TRBJ2-1|NA
CASSFPGSANEQFF
TGTGCCAGCAGCTTTCCAGGATCGGCCAATGAGCAGTTCTTC
>NA|TRBV4-2|TRBJ1-3|NA
CASSLEFSSGNTIYF
TGTGCCAGCAGCCTGGAGTTTAGCTCTGGAAACACCATATATTTT
>NA|TRBV6-1|TRBJ1-2|TRBD1
CASSDRDRGRMGYTF
TGTGCCAGCAGTGACCGGGACAGGGGAAGAATGGGCTACACCTTC
>NA|TRBV7-9|TRBJ1-3|NA
CAVGQGSVAGNTIYF
TGTGCCGTGGGGCAGGGGTCCGTGGCTGGAAACACCATATATTTT
>NA|TRBV5-1|TRBJ1-3|NA
CASSLYSSGNTIYF
TGCGCCAGCAGCTTGTACAGCTCTGGAAACACCATATATTTT
>NA|TRBV18|TRBJ2-7|TRBD1
CASSLATGDVREQYF
TGTGCCAGCTCACTAGCGACAGGGGACGTACGCGAGCAGTACTTC
>NA|TRBV18|TRBJ1-6|TRBD1
CASSPFRDRREALHF
TGTGCCAGCTCACCTTTCCGGGACAGACGAGAGGCCCTCCACTTT
>NA|TRBV7-7|TRBJ1-1|TRBD1
CASSLNTGDSEAFF
TGTGCTAGCAGCCTCAATACAGGGGACTCTGAAGCTTTCTTT